This T cell receptor (beta chain) was sequenced during a study of blood T cell repertoires in COVID-19. Study background: The study drew acute and convalescent COVID-19 samples from the United States, Italy and Spain.

Between the trimmed V and J ends, which lost 1 base and 8 bases, there was a span of 20 bases. Germline V gene lookup returns CDR1 KGHSH and CDR2 LQKENI. The CDR3 is 16 residues long. This clone occurred once. Per the original methods: Using reference gene primer amplification, nucleated cell counts were estimated. Repertoires were generated with immunoSEQ multiplex PCR, while TCRdb's copy carries only in-frame clones and drops some. The V and J calls and clone size were taken over from that table, and D and trimming were inferred from the DNA. The sample contains 160,000 or so clones, 75% to 80% of which appear only once.

Sequencing input: peripheral blood. This clonotype was sampled from a woman older than 75 with acute or convalescent COVID-19. The chain couples TRBV18 to TRBJ1-2; D is possibly TRBD1 (6 bases). DNA for the CDR3: TGTGCCAGCTCACCACTCAAGGACAGTAACGCAGGGGGCTACACCTTC. Translating it yields CASSPLKDSNAGGYTF.